The 32 T cell receptor beta chains below all came from one sample that was sequenced in a study of cytomegalovirus exposure and HLA in healthy donors. Vbeta (60) and Jbeta (13) primers were used in the PCR. Assay used: immunoSEQ multiplex PCR; TCRdb lists only in-frame clones, some missing. There are around 120,000 clones in the sample, with about 0.59% held by the top ten. Sample: PBMCs. The receptors originated from a middle-aged man in good health and CMV-seronegative.

The genes are TRBV11-2 and TRBJ2-3; D possibly corresponds to TRBD2 (6 bases). With 2 bases removed from V and 2 bases from J, the gap between germline ends came to 11 bases. Germline V gene lookup returns CDR1 SGHAT and CDR2 FQNNGV. The CDR3 length is 15 residues. This CDR3 reads CASSLRTTFTDTQYF. CDR3 coding DNA: TGTGCCAGCAGCTTACGGACTACATTCACAGATACGCAGTATTTT. Based on the CDR3 plus reference TRBV11-2 and TRBJ2-3, the full variable domain is EAGVAQSPRYKIIEKRQSVAFWCNPISGHATLYWYQQILGQGPKLLIQFQNNGVVDDSQLPKDRFSAERLKGVDSTLKIQPAKLEDSAVYLCASSLRTTFTDTQYFGPGTRLTVL.

The rearrangement uses TRBV7-9 and TRBJ1-5; maybe TRBD1 (5 bases). Germline CDR1 SEHNR, CDR2 FQNEAQ (reference sequence). V lost 4 bases to trimming and J lost 8 bases, with 12 bases between them. The length of the CDR3 is 13 residues. CDR3 bases: TGTGCCAGCAGCTCCACCGGGGGAGAGCCCCAGCATTTT. This gives the protein CASSSTGGEPQHF. Looking up the rest from reference TRBV7-9 and TRBJ1-5 gives the full variable domain: DTGVSQNPRHKITKRGQNVTFRCDPISEHNRLYWYRQTLGQGPEFLTYFQNEAQLEKSRLLSDRFSAERPKGSFSTLEIQRTEQGDSAMYLCASSSTGGEPQHFGDGTRLSIL.

The genes are TRBV11-2 and TRBJ1-1; D is uncertain. This CDR3 region has 14 residues. Germline V gene sequence: CDR1 SGHAT, CDR2 FQNNGV. V lost 0 bases and J lost 8, with 13 bases in between. CDR3 sequence reads: CASSLESGASEAFF. In DNA, the CDR3 is TGTGCCAGCAGCTTAGAATCCGGAGCGAGCGAAGCTTTCTTT.

V is TRBV5-1 and J is TRBJ1-1; weak D call: TRBD1 (6 bases). The CDR3 extends over 14 amino acids. Trimming stripped 4 bases from V and 4 bases from J, with 14 bases between. Germline-derived CDR1 and CDR2 are SGHRS and YFSETQ. The CDR3 DNA follows: TGCGCCAGCAGCCCAGTGGCAGGGGCCACTGAAGCTTTCTTT. Residues: CASSPVAGATEAFF.

The chain is built from TRBV5-8 and TRBJ2-7; D uncertain. Germline CDR1 SGHTS, CDR2 YDEGEE. CDR3 length equals 14 residues. V lost 0 bases to trimming and J lost 0 bases, with 7 bases between them. The CDR3 coding sequence is TGTGCCAGCAGCTTGGTCCTGAGCTCCTACGAGCAGTACTTC. Translating it yields CASSLVLSSYEQYF. The variable domain in full, with the rest retrieved from reference TRBV5-8 and TRBJ2-7, is EAGVTQSPTHLIKTRGQQATLRCSPISGHTSVYWYQQALGLGLQFLLWYDEGEERNRGNFPPRFSGRQFPNYSSELNVNALELEDSALYLCASSLVLSSYEQYFGPGTRLTVT.

This rearrangement joins TRBV6-6 to TRBJ2-5; TRBD1 matches 7 bases. Germline V CDR1 and CDR2: MNHNY, SVGAGI (reference sequence). V dropped 0 bases and J dropped 5; count of bases not matched to a gene: 9. This CDR3 spans 16 amino acids. CDR3 loop: CASSYSYRGLEETQYF. CDR3 coding DNA: TGTGCCAGCAGTTACTCCTACAGGGGATTGGAGGAGACCCAGTACTTC.

Notes on this clone: Sequence at one end of the junction differs from germline and may be a read error. The V and J genes are TRBV6-1 and TRBJ1-1; 7 nucleotides align to TRBD1. The CDR3 sequence is 13 residues long. Germline CDR1 reads MNHNS; CDR2 reads SASEGT. CDR3 DNA: TGTGCCAGCAGGGCGACAGGGAACGCTGAAGCTTTCTTT. Protein product: CASRATGNAEAFF.

The chain employs TRBV7-2 and TRBJ2-1; 7 nucleotides align to TRBD1. The CDR3 sequence is 15 residues long. With 5 bases clipped from V and 0 bases from J, the junction kept 4 bases outside the gene matches. The germline gives CDR1 SGHTA, CDR2 FQGNSA. The CDR3, as DNA: TGTGCCAGCAGCATTGACAGGGCCTCCTACAATGAGCAGTTCTTC. It encodes CASSIDRASYNEQFF.

This chain links TRBV9 with TRBJ1-5, with D possibly matching TRBD1 (5 bases). This CDR3 spans 14 amino acids. Trimming cost V 1 base and J 3 bases, with 8 bases left between them. Germline V gene data show CDR1 as SGDLS and CDR2 as YYNGEE. CDR3 sequence reads: CASSVTGDNQPQHF. In nucleotides, the CDR3 is TGTGCCAGCAGCGTAACAGGAGACAATCAGCCCCAGCATTTT.

The genes are TRBV4-2 and TRBJ2-2; D possibly corresponds to TRBD2 (5 bases). Germline values: CDR1 LGHNA, CDR2 YNFKEQ. The CDR3 sequence is 17 residues long. Trimming removed 4 bases at V and 3 bases at J, with 18 bases between. The CDR3, as DNA: TGTGCCAGCAGCCCGGCCTCCGGGATGCGAGACACCGGGGAGCTGTTTTTT. This gives the protein CASSPASGMRDTGELFF.

The chain joins TRBV5-5 to TRBJ2-7; D is unresolved. In germline, CDR1 is SGHKS, CDR2 YYEKEE (reference sequence). The CDR3 is 14 amino acids. The V and J ends lost 4 bases and 0 bases respectively, with 11 bases between them. CDR3 residues: CASSLIVGSYEQYF. The CDR3 bases are TGTGCCAGCAGCCTAATCGTTGGCTCCTACGAGCAGTACTTC.

The V gene is TRBV29-1, the J gene TRBJ1-1; 7 bases map to TRBD1. This CDR3 contains 13 residues. Trimming took 6 bases from V and 1 from J; bases not matched to a gene: 5. Germline CDR1 reads SQVTM; CDR2 reads ANQGSEA. CDR3 DNA: TGCAGCGTGGCCGGGACAGCGAACACTGAAGCTTTCTTT. Translation gives CSVAGTANTEAFF.

CDR3 DNA sequence: TGTGCCAGCAGCCACCAACGACTCGAACAAGAGACCCAGTACTTC. Amino acids: CASSHQRLEQETQYF. V is TRBV14 and J is TRBJ2-5, with D uncertain. Germline CDR1 reads SGHDN; CDR2 reads FVKESK. Trimming cost V 3 bases and J 2 bases, with 13 bases left between them. The CDR3 totals 15 residues. Variable domain in full (rest from reference TRBV14 and TRBJ2-5): EAGVTQFPSHSVIEKGQTVTLRCDPISGHDNLYWYRRVMGKEIKFLLHFVKESKQDESGMPNNRFLAERTGGTYSTLKVQPAELEDSGVYFCASSHQRLEQETQYFGPGTRLLVL.

This rearrangement joins TRBV20-1 to TRBJ1-2, with D perhaps matching TRBD1 (6 bases). This CDR3 contains 11 residues. Trimming stripped 5 bases from V and 4 bases from J, with 8 bases between. Germline lookup yields CDR1 DFQATT and CDR2 SNEGSKA (reference sequence). The CDR3 DNA is TGCAGTGCTGAAGGGGGCTATGGCTACACCTTC. It encodes CSAEGGYGYTF.

Notes on this clone: An end of the junction does not agree with germline; a read error may underlie this. V usage is TRBV7-8 and J usage is TRBJ1-1; D gene uncertain. Looked up from germline, CDR1 is SGHVS and CDR2 is FQNEAQ. The CDR3 spans 15 residues. The CDR3 coding sequence is TGTGCCAGCAGCCTAGCGGGTGGAGGAGGCACTGAAGCTTTCTTT. It encodes CASSLAGGGGTEAFF.

The CDR3 protein is CASSQEGTQVPSYEQYF. The CDR3 DNA reads as TGCGCCAGCAGCCAAGAAGGGACTCAAGTCCCATCCTACGAGCAGTACTTC. V is TRBV4-1 and J is TRBJ2-7; D might be TRBD2 (6 bases). CDR3 length equals 17 residues. V lost 0 bases and J 1 base, leaving 16 bases between the germline ends. CDR1 MGHRA and CDR2 YSYEKL come from the germline V gene.

The CDR3 spells CSVEVGEEATWGTDTQYF. The CDR3 bases are TGCAGCGTTGAAGTCGGCGAGGAAGCTACCTGGGGCACAGATACGCAGTATTTT. The V and J genes are TRBV29-1 and TRBJ2-3; D gene unclear. V lost 1 base and J lost 1, with 21 bases in between. Per the germline V gene, CDR1 is SQVTM and CDR2 is ANQGSEA. The CDR3 spans 18 residues.

V and J are TRBV6-1 and TRBJ1-2; unclear D gene. This CDR3 is 13 amino acids long. In germline, CDR1 is MNHNS, CDR2 SASEGT. V was shortened by 2 bases and J by 6 bases, with 10 bases between the two germline ends. This chain's CDR3 is CASSEPRRDGYTF. CDR3 coding DNA: TGTGCCAGCAGTGAACCGAGGCGGGATGGCTACACCTTC.

The gene calls are TRBV4-2 and TRBJ2-1; TRBD1 agrees at 9 bases. This CDR3 is built from 21 residues. With V trimmed by 2 bases and J by 2 bases, 19 bases remained unmatched. The V gene's germline CDR1 is LGHNA and CDR2 YNFKEQ. CDR3 coding DNA: TGTGCCAGCAGCCAACATCCGGGGGACAGGGAGAGAAATTCCGCCTACAATGAGCAGTTCTTC. It codes for CASSQHPGDRERNSAYNEQFF.

J is TRBJ2-7 and V is TRBV27, with TRBD1 matching 8 bases. Per germline, CDR1 MNHEY and CDR2 SMNVEV (reference sequence). The CDR3 is 15 amino acids. Losses at the gene ends were 5 bases for V and 3 bases for J; bases not matched to a gene: 9. CDR3 DNA sequence: TGTGCCAGCAGTCCGACAGGGGTAAATGGCTACGAGCAGTACTTC. It is translated as CASSPTGVNGYEQYF.

This chain connects TRBV7-2 to TRBJ2-7; D is possibly TRBD1 (6 bases). CDR3 size: 14 residues. The V gene's germline CDR1 is SGHTA and CDR2 FQGNSA. The V and J ends lost 3 bases and 3 bases respectively, with 12 bases between them. The CDR3 coding sequence is TGTGCCAGCAGCTTCCTTCCAGGGGACTACGAGCAGTACTTC. Amino acids: CASSFLPGDYEQYF.

V is TRBV4-3 and J is TRBJ2-7, with TRBD2 as a possible D gene (6 bases). The CDR3 contains 13 residues. Germline assignment: CDR1 LGHNA and CDR2 YSLEER. Between the trimmed V and J ends, which lost 4 bases and 5 bases, there was a span of 12 bases. The CDR3 DNA follows: TGCGCCAGCAGCCGGTCGACGGGGGACGAGCAGTACTTC. This translates into CASSRSTGDEQYF.

The chain combines TRBV14 with TRBJ2-1; the D gene is possibly TRBD1 (5 bases). CDR3 length: 14 amino acids. CDR1 SGHDN and CDR2 FVKESK come from the germline V gene. The V end lost 3 bases, the J end lost 2 bases, and 8 bases lay between the germline ends. CDR3 protein: CASSQTATYNEQFF. DNA for the CDR3: TGTGCCAGCAGCCAGACAGCTACCTACAATGAGCAGTTCTTC.

This chain connects TRBV15 to TRBJ1-2; TRBD1 aligns across 9 bases. There are 16 residues in the CDR3. In germline, CDR1 is LNHNV, CDR2 YYDKDF (reference sequence). After removal of 2 bases from V and 2 bases from J, the junction contained 6 bases not matched to a gene. CDR3 protein: CATSRLGQGLNYGYTF. CDR3 DNA: TGTGCCACCAGCAGATTGGGACAGGGTCTGAACTATGGCTACACCTTC.

The chain uses TRBV6-1 and TRBJ2-1; 7 bases agree with TRBD1. CDR3 length: 13 amino acids. V lost 7 bases, J lost 0 bases, and 0 bases stayed unmatched. Germline CDR1 reads MNHNS; CDR2 reads SASEGT. The CDR3 loop reads CASKGASYNEQFF. The DNA for the CDR3 is TGTGCCAGCAAGGGGGCCTCCTACAATGAGCAGTTCTTC.

J is TRBJ1-1 and V is TRBV5-1, with D perhaps TRBD1 (5 bases). Germline CDR1 SGHRS, CDR2 YFSETQ. V lost 0 bases to trimming and J lost 0 bases, with 9 bases between them. The CDR3 runs 15 residues. CDR3 region: CASSLDPGMNTEAFF. The CDR3 DNA is TGCGCCAGCAGCTTGGATCCAGGGATGAACACTGAAGCTTTCTTT.

The chain links TRBV7-9 to TRBJ2-1, with TRBD2 matching over 9 bases. Germline assignment: CDR1 SEHNR and CDR2 FQNEAQ (reference sequence). The CDR3 extends over 15 amino acids. With V trimmed by 5 bases and J by 4 bases, 6 bases remained unmatched. The CDR3 sequence is CASSLLAGLYNEQFF. The CDR3 nucleotides read TGTGCCAGCAGCCTGCTAGCGGGATTATACAATGAGCAGTTCTTC.

The chain joins TRBV9 to TRBJ2-7; 7 bases are a match to TRBD2. The CDR3 has 15 amino acids. CDR1 and CDR2 from the germline V gene are SGDLS and YYNGEE. J gave up 0 bases and V 4 bases, and 7 bases lay outside the gene matches. The CDR3 sequence: CASSLGGVDSYEQYF. The CDR3 DNA is TGTGCCAGCAGCCTGGGAGGGGTGGACTCCTACGAGCAGTACTTC.

This sequence joins TRBV7-6 and TRBJ2-1; weak D call: TRBD1 (6 bases). Germline V gives CDR1 SGHVS, CDR2 FNYEAQ. Trimming shortened V by 2 bases and J by 4 bases, and 12 bases separated the two germline ends. The CDR3 covers 15 residues. CDR3 nucleotides: TGTGCCAGCAGCTTAATAGGAGGACAGTACAATGAGCAGTTCTTC. Translation gives CASSLIGGQYNEQFF.

This sequence joins TRBV18 and TRBJ2-1; 9 bases are shared with TRBD2. V shed 2 bases, J shed 7 bases, and the junction held 6 bases outside the gene matches. Germline assignment: CDR1 KGHSH and CDR2 LQKENI. CDR3 size: 15 residues. The CDR3 DNA reads TGTGCCAGCTCACCAATGGTAGCGGGAGCTAATGAGCAGTTCTTC. It translates to CASSPMVAGANEQFF.

The chain links TRBV27 to TRBJ2-2; D perhaps matches TRBD1 (6 bases). The germline CDR1 and CDR2 sequences are MNHEY and SMNVEV (reference sequence). Trimming removed 5 bases from V and 2 bases from J, with 15 bases in between. CDR3 size: 16 residues. The CDR3 loop is CASSPQGSTNTGELFF. The CDR3 DNA follows: TGTGCCAGCAGTCCTCAGGGGAGCACCAACACCGGGGAGCTGTTTTTT.

The chain carries TRBV7-2 and TRBJ1-2, with TRBD1 matching over 9 bases. Trimming at V came to 6 bases and at J to 7 bases, leaving 15 bases not matched to a gene. This CDR3 spans 16 amino acids. Germline loops: CDR1 SGHTA, CDR2 FQGNSA. The CDR3 loop reads CASSTPGGTGTSGYTF. CDR3 nucleotides: TGTGCCAGCAGTACACCTGGGGGGACAGGGACGAGTGGCTACACCTTC.